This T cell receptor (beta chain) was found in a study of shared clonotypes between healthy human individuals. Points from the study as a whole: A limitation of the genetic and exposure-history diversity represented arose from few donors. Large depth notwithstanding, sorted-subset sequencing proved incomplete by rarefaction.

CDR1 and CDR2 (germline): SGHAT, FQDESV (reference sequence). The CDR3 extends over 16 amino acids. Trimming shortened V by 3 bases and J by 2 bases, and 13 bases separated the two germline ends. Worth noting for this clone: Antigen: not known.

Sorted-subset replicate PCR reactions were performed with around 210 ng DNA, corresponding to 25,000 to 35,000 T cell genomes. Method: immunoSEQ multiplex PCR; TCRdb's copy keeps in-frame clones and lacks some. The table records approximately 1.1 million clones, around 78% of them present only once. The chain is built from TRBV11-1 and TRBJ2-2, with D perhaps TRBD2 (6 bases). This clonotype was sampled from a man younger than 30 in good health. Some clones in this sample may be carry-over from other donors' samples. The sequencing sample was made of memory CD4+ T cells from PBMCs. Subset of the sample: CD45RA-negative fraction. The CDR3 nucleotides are TGTGCCAGCAGCTTCCCCGGGGGTTACAACACCGGGGAGCTGTTTTTT. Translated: CASSFPGGYNTGELFF.